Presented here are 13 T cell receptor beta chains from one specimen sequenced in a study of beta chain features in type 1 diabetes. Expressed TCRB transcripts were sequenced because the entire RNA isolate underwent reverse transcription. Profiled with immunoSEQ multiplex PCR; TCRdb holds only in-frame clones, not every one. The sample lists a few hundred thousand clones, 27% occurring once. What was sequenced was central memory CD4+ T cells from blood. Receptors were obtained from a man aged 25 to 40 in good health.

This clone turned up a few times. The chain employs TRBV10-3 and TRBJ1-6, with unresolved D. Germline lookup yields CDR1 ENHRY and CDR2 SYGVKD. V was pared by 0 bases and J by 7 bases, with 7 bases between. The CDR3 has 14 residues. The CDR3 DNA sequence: TGTGCCATCAGTGAGTCTGGGAAGAATTCACCCCTCCACTTT. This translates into CAISESGKNSPLHF.

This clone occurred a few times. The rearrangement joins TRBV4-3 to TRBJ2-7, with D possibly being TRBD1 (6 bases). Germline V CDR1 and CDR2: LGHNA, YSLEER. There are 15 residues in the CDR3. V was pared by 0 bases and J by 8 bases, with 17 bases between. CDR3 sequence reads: CASSQDASRGLKQYF. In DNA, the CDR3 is TGCGCCAGCAGCCAAGATGCTAGCAGGGGTTTGAAGCAGTACTTC.

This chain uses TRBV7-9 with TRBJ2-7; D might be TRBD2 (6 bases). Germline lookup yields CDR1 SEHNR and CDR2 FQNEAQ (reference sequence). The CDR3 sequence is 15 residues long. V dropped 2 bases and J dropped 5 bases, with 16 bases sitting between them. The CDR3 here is CASSLRSGVGDEQYF. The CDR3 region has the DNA TGTGCCAGCAGCTTAAGGTCGGGGGTAGGAGACGAGCAGTACTTC.

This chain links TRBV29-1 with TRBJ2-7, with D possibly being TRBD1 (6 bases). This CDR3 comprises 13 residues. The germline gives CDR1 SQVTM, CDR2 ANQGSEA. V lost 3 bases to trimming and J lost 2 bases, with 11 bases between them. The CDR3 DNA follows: TGCAGCGTTGATGGGGACACCACCTACGAGCAGTACTTC. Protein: CSVDGDTTYEQYF.

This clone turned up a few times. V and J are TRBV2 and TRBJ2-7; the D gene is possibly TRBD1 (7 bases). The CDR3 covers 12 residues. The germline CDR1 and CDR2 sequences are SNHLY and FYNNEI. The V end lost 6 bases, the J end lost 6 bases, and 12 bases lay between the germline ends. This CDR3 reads CASSPQGGEQYF. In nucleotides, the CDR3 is TGTGCCAGCAGCCCCCAGGGGGGCGAGCAGTACTTC.

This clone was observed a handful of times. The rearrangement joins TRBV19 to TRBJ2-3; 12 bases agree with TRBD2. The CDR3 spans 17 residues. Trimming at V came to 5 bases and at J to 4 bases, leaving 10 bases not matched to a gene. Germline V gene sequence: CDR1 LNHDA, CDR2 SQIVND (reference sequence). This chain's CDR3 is CASSPRSSGGESDTQYF. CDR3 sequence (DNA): TGTGCCAGTAGTCCCCGATCTAGCGGGGGGGAATCAGATACGCAGTATTTT.

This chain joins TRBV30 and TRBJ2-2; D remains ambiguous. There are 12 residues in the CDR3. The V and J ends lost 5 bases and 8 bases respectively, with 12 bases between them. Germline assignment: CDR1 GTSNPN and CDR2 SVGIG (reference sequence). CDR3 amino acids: CAWCSGWGELFF. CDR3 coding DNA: TGTGCCTGGTGCTCCGGTTGGGGGGAGCTGTTTTTT.

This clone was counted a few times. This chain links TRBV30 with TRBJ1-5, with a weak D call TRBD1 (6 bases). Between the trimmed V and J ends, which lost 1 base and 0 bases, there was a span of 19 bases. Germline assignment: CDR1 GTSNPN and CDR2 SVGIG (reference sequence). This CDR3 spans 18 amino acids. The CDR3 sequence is CAWSGPDSEFNSNQPQHF. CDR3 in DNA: TGTGCCTGGAGTGGCCCGGACAGCGAATTTAATAGCAATCAGCCCCAGCATTTT.

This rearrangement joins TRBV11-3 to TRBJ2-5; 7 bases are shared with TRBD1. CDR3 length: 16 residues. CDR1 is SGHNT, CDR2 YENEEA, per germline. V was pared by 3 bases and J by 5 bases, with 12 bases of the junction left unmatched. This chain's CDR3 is CASSFGTGDVQETQYF. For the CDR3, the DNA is TGTGCCAGCAGCTTTGGTACAGGGGATGTCCAGGAGACCCAGTACTTC.

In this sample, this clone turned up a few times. The CDR3 DNA sequence: TGTGCCAGTAGTGGCCGGGGTTCACCCCTCCACTTT. It codes for CASSGRGSPLHF. The chain recombines TRBV19 with TRBJ1-6; D gene unclear. The CDR3 is 12 residues long. Per the germline V gene, CDR1 is LNHDA and CDR2 is SQIVND (reference sequence). V lost 5 bases, J lost 9 bases, and 8 bases lay in between.

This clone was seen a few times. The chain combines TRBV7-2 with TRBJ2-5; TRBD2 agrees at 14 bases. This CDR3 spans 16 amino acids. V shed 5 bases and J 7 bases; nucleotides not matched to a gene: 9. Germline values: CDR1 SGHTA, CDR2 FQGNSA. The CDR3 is CASSPRGTSGRTTQYF. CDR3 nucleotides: TGTGCCAGCAGCCCTCGTGGGACTAGCGGGAGAACGACCCAGTACTTC. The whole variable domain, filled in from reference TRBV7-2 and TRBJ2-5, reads GAGVSQSPSNKVTEKGKDVELRCDPISGHTALYWYRQSLGQGLEFLIYFQGNSAPDKSGLPSDRFSAERTGGSVSTLTIQRTQQEDSAVYLCASSPRGTSGRTTQYFGPGTRLLVL.

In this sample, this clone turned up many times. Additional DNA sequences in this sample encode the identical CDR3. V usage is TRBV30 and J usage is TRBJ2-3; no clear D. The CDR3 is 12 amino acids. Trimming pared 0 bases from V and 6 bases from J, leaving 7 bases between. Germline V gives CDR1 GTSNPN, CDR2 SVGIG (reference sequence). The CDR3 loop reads CAWSVGRDTQYF. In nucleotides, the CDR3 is TGTGCCTGGAGTGTAGGAAGGGATACGCAGTATTTT.

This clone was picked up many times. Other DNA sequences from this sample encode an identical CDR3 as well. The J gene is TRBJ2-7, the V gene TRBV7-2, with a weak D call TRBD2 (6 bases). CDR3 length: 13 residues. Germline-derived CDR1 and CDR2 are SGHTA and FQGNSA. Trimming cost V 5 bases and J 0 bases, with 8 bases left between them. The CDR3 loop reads CASSLDYSYEQYF. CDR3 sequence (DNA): TGTGCCAGCAGCCTGGACTACTCCTACGAGCAGTACTTC.